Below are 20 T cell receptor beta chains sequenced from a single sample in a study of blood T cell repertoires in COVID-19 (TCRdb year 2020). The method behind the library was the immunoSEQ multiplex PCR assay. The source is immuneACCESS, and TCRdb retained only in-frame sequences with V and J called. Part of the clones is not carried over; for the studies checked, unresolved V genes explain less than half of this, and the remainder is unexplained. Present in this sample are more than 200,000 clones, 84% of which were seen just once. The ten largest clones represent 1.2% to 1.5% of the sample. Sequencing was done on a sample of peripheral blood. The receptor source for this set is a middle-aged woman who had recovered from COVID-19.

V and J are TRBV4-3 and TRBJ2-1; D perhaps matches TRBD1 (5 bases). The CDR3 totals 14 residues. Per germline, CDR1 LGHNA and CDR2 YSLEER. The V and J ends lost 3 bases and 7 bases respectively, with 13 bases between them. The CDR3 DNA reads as TGCGCCAGCAGCCAGTCGATCGACAGTAATGAGCAGTTCTTC. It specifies CASSQSIDSNEQFF.

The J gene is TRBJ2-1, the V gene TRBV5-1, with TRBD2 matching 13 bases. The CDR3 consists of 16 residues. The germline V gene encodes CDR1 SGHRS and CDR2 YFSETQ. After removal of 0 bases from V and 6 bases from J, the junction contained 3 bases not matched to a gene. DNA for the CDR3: TGCGCCAGCAGCTTGGGGGGACTAGCGGGAACCAATGAGCAGTTCTTC. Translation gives CASSLGGLAGTNEQFF.

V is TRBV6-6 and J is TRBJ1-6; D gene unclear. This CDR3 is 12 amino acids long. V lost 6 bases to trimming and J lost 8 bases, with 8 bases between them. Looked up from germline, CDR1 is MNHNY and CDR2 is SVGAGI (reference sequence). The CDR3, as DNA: TGTGCCAGCAGGGTGTCGGATTCACCCCTCCACTTT. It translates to CASRVSDSPLHF.

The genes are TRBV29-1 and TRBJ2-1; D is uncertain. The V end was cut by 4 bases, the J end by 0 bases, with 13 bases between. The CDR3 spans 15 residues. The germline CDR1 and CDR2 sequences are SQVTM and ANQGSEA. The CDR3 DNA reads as TGCAGCGTTGCTAAAGACTCGAACTCCTACAATGAGCAGTTCTTC. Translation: CSVAKDSNSYNEQFF.

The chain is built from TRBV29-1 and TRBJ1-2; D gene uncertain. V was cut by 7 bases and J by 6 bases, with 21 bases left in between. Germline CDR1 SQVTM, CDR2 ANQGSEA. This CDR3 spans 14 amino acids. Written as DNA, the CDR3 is TGCAGCGCCCAACACGTGCGGGTGAGCGATGGCTACACCTTC. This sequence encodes CSAQHVRVSDGYTF.

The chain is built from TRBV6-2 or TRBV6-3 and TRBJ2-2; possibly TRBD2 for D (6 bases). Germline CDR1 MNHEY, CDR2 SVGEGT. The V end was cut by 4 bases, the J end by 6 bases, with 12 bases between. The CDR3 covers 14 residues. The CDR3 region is CASSLNRGSGELFF. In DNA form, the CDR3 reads TGTGCCAGCAGTTTAAATCGGGGGTCCGGGGAGCTGTTTTTT.

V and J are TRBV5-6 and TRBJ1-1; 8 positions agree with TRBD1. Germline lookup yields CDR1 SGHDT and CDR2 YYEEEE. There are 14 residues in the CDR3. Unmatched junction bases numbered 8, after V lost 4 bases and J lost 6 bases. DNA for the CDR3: TGTGCCAGCAGCACGGACAGGGAAGGATCTGAAGCTTTCTTT. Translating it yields CASSTDREGSEAFF. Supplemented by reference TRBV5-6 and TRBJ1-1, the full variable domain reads DAGVTQSPTHLIKTRGQQVTLRCSPKSGHDTVSWYQQALGQGPQFIFQYYEEEERQRGNFPDRFSGHQFPNYSSELNVNALLLGDSALYLCASSTDREGSEAFFGQGTRLTVV.

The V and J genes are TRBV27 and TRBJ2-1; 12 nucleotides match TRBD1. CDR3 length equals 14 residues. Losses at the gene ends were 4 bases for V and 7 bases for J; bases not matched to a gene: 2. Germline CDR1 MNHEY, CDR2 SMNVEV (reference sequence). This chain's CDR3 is CASSWGQGANEQFF. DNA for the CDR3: TGTGCCAGCAGTTGGGGACAGGGGGCGAATGAGCAGTTCTTC.

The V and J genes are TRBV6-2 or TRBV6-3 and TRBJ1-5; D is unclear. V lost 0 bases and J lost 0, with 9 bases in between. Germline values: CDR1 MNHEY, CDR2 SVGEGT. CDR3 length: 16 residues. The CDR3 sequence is CASSYSGVLSNQPQHF. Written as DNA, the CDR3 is TGTGCCAGCAGTTACTCGGGAGTTCTTAGCAATCAGCCCCAGCATTTT.

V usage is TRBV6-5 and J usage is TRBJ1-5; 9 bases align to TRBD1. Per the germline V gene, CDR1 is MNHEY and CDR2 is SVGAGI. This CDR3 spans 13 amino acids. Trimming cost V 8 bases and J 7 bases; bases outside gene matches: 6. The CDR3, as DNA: TGTGCCAGCGGGACAGGGAGTTGGCAGCCCCAGCATTTT. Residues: CASGTGSWQPQHF.

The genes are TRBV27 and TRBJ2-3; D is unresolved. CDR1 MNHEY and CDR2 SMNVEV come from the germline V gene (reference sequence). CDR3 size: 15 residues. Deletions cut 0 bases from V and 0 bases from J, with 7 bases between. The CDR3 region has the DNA TGTGCCAGCAGTTTATCTCCGGTTAGCACAGATACGCAGTATTTT. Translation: CASSLSPVSTDTQYF.

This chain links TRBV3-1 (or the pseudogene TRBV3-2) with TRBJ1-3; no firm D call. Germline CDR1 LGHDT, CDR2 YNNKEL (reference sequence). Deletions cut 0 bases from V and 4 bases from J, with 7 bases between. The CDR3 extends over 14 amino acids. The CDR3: CASSQEAIGNTIYF. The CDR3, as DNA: TGTGCCAGCAGCCAAGAGGCCATCGGAAACACCATATATTTT.

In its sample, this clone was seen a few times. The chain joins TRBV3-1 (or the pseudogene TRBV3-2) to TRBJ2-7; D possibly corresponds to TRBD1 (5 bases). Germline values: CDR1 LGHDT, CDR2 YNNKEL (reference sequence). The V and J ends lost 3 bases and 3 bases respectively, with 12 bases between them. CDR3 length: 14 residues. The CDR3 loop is CASSQQGVDYEQYF. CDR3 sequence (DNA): TGTGCCAGCAGCCAGCAAGGGGTAGACTACGAGCAGTACTTC.

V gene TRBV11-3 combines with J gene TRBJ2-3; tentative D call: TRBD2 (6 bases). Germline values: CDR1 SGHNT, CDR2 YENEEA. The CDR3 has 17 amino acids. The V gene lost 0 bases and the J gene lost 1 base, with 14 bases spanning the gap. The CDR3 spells CASSLDQFGGGTDTQYF. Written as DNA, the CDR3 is TGTGCCAGCAGCTTAGATCAGTTCGGCGGGGGCACAGATACGCAGTATTTT.

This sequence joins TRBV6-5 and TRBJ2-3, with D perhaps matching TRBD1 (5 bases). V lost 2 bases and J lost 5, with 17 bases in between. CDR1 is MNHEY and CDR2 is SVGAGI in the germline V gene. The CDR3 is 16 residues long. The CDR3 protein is CASSYDITQGGDTQYF. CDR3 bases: TGTGCCAGCAGTTACGACATTACTCAGGGTGGAGATACGCAGTATTTT.

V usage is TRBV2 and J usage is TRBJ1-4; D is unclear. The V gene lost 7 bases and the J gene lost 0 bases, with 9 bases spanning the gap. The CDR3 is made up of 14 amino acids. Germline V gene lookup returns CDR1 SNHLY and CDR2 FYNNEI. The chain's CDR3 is CASTLLATNEKLFF. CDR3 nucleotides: TGTGCCAGCACTCTCCTTGCAACTAATGAAAAACTGTTTTTT.

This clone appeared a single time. The CDR3 DNA reads as TGTGCCAGCAGCACCGGGGTACCAGATAACTATGGCTACACCTTC. Protein product: CASSTGVPDNYGYTF. The rearrangement uses TRBV18 and TRBJ1-2; D unresolved. Germline CDR1 is KGHSH and CDR2 is LQKENI. Trimming pared 8 bases from V and 1 base from J, leaving 17 bases between. The length of the CDR3 is 15 residues.

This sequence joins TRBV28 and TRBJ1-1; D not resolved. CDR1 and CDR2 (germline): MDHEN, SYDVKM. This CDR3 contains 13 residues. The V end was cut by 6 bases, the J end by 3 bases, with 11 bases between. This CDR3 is CASRVLRDTEAFF. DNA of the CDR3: TGTGCCAGCAGGGTACTCCGGGACACTGAAGCTTTCTTT.

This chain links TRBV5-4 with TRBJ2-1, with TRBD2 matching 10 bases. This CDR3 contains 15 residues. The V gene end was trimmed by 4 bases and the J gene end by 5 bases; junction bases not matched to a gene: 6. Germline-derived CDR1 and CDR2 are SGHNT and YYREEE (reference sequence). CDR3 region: CASSIAGGSHNEQFF. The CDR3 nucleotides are TGTGCCAGCAGCATAGCGGGGGGCAGTCACAATGAGCAGTTCTTC.

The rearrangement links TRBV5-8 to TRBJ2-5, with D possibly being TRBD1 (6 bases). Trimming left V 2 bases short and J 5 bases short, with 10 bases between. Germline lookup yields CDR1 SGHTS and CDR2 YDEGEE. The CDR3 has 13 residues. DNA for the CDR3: TGTGCCAGCAGCTTCTCAGGGGCGGAGACCCAGTACTTC. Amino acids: CASSFSGAETQYF.